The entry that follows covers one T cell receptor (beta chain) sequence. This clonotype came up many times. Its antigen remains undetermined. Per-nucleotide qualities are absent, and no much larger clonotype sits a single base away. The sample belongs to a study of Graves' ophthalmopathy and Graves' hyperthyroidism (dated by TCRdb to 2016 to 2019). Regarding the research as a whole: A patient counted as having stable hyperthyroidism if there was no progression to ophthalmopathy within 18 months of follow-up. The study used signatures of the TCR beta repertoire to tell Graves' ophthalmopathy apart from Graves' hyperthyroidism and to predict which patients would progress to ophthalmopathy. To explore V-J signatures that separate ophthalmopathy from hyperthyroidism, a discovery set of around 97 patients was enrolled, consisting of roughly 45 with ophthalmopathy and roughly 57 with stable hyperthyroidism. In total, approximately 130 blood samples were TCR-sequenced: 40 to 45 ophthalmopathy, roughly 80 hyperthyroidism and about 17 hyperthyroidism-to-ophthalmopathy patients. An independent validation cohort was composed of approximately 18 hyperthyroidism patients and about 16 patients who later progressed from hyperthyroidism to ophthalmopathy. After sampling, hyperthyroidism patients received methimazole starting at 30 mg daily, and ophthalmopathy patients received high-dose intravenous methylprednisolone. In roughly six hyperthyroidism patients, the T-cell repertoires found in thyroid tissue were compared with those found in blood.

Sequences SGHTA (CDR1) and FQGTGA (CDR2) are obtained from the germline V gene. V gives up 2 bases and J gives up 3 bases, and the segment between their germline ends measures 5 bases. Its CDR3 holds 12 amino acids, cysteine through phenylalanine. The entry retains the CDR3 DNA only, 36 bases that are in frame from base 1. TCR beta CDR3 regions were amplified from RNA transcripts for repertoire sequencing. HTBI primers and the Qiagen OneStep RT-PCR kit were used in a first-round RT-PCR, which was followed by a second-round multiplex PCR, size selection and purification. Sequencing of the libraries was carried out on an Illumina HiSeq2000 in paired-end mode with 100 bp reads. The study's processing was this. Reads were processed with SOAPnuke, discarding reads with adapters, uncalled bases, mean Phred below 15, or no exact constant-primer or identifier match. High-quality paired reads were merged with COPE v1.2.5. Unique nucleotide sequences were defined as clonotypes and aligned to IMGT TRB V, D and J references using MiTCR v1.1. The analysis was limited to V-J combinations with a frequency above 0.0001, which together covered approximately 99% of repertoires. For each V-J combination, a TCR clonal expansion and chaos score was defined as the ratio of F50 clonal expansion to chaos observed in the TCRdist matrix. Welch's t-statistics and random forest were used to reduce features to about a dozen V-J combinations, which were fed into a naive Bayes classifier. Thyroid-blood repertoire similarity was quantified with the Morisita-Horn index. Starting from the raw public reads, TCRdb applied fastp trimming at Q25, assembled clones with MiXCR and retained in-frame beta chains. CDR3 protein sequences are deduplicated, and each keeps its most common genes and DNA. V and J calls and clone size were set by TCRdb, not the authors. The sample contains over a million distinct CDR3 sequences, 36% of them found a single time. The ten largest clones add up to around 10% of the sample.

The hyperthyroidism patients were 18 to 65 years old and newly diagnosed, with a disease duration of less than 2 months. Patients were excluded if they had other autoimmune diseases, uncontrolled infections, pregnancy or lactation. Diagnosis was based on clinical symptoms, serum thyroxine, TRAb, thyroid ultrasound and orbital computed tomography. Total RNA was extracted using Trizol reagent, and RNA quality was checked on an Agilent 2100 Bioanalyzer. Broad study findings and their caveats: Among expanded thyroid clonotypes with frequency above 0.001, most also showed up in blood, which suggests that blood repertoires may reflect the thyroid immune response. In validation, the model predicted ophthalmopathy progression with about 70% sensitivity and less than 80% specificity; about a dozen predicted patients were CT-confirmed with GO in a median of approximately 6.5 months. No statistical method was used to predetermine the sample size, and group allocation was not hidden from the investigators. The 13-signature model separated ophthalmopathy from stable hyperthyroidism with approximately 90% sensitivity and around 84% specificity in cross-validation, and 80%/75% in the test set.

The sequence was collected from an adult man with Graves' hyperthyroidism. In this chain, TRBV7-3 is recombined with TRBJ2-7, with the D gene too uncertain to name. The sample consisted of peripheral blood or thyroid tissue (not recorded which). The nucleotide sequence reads TGTGCCAGCAGCTTATATGTCTACGAGCAGTACTTC. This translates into CASSLYVYEQYF.